Listed below are T cell receptor beta chains from one sample, sequenced in a study of technical replicates of blood from a few donors. Profiling relied on immunoSEQ multiplex PCR, and the TCRdb table lists in-frame clones only, not all of them. The table records about 80,000 clones, just over 85% of them present only once. Sequencing was carried out using PBMCs. The receptors were gathered from a human donor in good health. Some clones in this sample may be carry-over from other donors' samples. CDR3s leave out the opening cysteine and the closing phenylalanine or tryptophan. The D gene is left open where the match is weak.

TRBV5-6	NA	TRBJ1-5	ASSPEGNQPQH
TRBV27	TRBD2	TRBJ2-3	ASSTGLAGEHTDTQY
TRBV4-2	TRBD2	TRBJ2-7	ASSRRGLAGGPYEQY
TRBV29-1	NA	TRBJ1-1	SVTVRGRNTEAF
TRBV4-1	NA	TRBJ1-5	ASSLRQLSNQPQH
TRBV5-1	TRBD1	TRBJ1-2	ASSFAGQGHINYGYT
TRBV27	NA	TRBJ2-7	ASSLARSYEQY
TRBV30	TRBD2	TRBJ2-7	AWRGGGVSSGAYEQY
TRBV5-8	TRBD1	TRBJ1-1	ASSIRGQGTRDF
TRBV2	NA	TRBJ1-1	ASSSPVVSEAF
TRBV6-6	TRBD2	TRBJ2-4	ASSYGAGGKNIQY
TRBV5-1	TRBD2	TRBJ2-2	ASSLEVLAGNTGELF
TRBV7-6	TRBD1	TRBJ1-1	ASSSQGARTEAF
TRBV27	NA	TRBJ2-7	ASRQGLLAYEQY
TRBV7-9	NA	TRBJ1-4	ASSGGFGYEKLF
TRBV18	NA	TRBJ2-3	ASSPTPGSDTQY
TRBV18	TRBD1	TRBJ1-2	ASSPRTDRGSDGYT
TRBV7-2	NA	TRBJ2-3	ASSFASGGTDTQY
TRBV15	NA	TRBJ2-2	ATSRDRGFGELF
TRBV30	TRBD1	TRBJ1-3	AWGGTGVHIY
TRBV30	NA	TRBJ1-3	AWSVRTGWASGNTIY
TRBV7-2	NA	TRBJ1-2	ASSPQVEVNYGYT
TRBV6-6	TRBD1	TRBJ2-7	ASSWGQEQY
TRBV27	TRBD2	TRBJ2-3	ASSFGAGGSTDTQY
TRBV29-1	NA	TRBJ2-7	SVREALHTYEQY
TRBV15	NA	TRBJ2-1	ATSRGAKQNEQF
TRBV7-9	NA	TRBJ2-2	ASSFPLSTPSSTGELF
TRBV2	NA	TRBJ2-5	ASSRGREETQY
TRBV5-1	TRBD1	TRBJ1-3	ASSFSGQGNSGNTIY
TRBV5-1	NA	TRBJ1-1	ASSPRTSLGTEAF
TRBV5-6	NA	TRBJ1-2	ASSTLGGSTYENYGYT
TRBV6-4	TRBD2	TRBJ2-1	ASSDSPAGGLNEQF
TRBV5-5	NA	TRBJ2-1	ASSLRTTYNEQF
TRBV9	TRBD2	TRBJ2-3	ASSVASSGVPSSTDTQY
TRBV9	TRBD2	TRBJ2-5	ASASGSLGETQY
TRBV6-1	NA	TRBJ1-5	ASSGTPAGGNQPQH
TRBV18	TRBD1	TRBJ2-7	ASSPRQGTYEQY
TRBV13	TRBD1	TRBJ2-3	ASSLGRDSRTDTQY
TRBV7-2	NA	TRBJ2-3	ASSIIGTGSLVTQY
TRBV12-5	NA	TRBJ1-1	ASGFVREMNTEAF
TRBV4-2	TRBD1	TRBJ1-2	ASSPPGQGSYGYT
TRBV2	TRBD1	TRBJ1-2	ASRDRGPGYT
TRBV6-6	TRBD2	TRBJ2-3	ASRLSGGGTDTQY
TRBV23-1	NA	TRBJ1-5	ASSQYPGIDQPQH
TRBV30	NA	TRBJ1-1	AWKRRGGNTEAF
TRBV7-3	TRBD1	TRBJ2-3	ASSSQGAETDTQY
TRBV28	TRBD1	TRBJ1-2	ASSRGQVTNYGYT
TRBV18	TRBD2	TRBJ2-3	ASCPAGADTQY
TRBV2	TRBD2	TRBJ2-5	ASSKGLAGSGETQY
TRBV7-9	TRBD1	TRBJ1-5	ASSAGTDNQPQH
TRBV7-2	TRBD2	TRBJ2-3	ASSTQLAGGPRDTQY
TRBV9	TRBD1	TRBJ2-7	ASSPRQGPDDEQY
TRBV19	NA	TRBJ2-2	ASRGAGDTGELF
TRBV6-5	TRBD2	TRBJ2-5	ASSSRGGETQY
TRBV7-6	TRBD2	TRBJ2-7	ASSSSSGIPYEQY
TRBV14	TRBD1	TRBJ2-3	ASSQAETGADTQY
TRBV7-3	TRBD2	TRBJ2-1	ASSPSGGAGYEQF
TRBV7-2	TRBD1	TRBJ1-2	ASSESQGALGGYT
TRBV21-1	NA	TRBJ1-1	AKGLKNTEAF